This T cell receptor (beta chain) was observed in a study of blood T cell repertoires in COVID-19. Background on the study: Researchers got acute and convalescent COVID-19 samples from the United States, Italy and Spain. In each case, the material was cDNA or gDNA derived from T cells, B-cell-depleted T cells, or PBMCs.

From germline, CDR1 is SQVTM and CDR2 ANQGSEA. The CDR3 length is 14 residues. Trimming took 3 bases from V and 2 from J, leaving 13 bases between them. A single count supports this clone. In the source study's methods: Amplification from reference gene primers served as the basis for estimated nucleated cell counts. Method: immunoSEQ multiplex PCR; TCRdb's copy keeps in-frame clones and lacks some. V and J calls and clone size come straight from that table; D and trimming were deduced from the DNA. The sample records 200,000 to 300,000 clones, around 85% being singletons. Sequenced sample: peripheral blood. The receptor comes from an elderly woman with acute or convalescent COVID-19. V is TRBV29-1 and J is TRBJ1-1; D gene uncertain. CDR3 residues: CSVDGSGLNTEAFF. The CDR3 DNA is TGCAGCGTTGACGGGTCCGGTCTAAACACTGAAGCTTTCTTT.